Described below is a single TCR beta chain sequence and its context. Its matching antigen is unknown. PCR employed 60 Vbeta and 13 Jbeta primers. Profiled with immunoSEQ multiplex PCR; TCRdb holds only in-frame clones, not every one. The sample yields about 120,000 clones, around 80% seen once. Trimming shortened V by 2 bases and J by 9 bases, and 18 bases separated the two germline ends. CDR1 is SEHNR and CDR2 is FQNEAQ in the germline V gene (reference sequence). The CDR3 length is 15 residues. The data are from a study of cytomegalovirus exposure and HLA in healthy donors. Study findings and constraints: Some TCR beta chains (about 180 of them) were listed as cytomegalovirus-associated. Later, an analysis found that common viral pathogens appeared to be linked with several of the most significant clusters.

This sequence was found in a man aged 25-45 years in good health and CMV-seropositive. The genes are TRBV7-9 and TRBJ2-3, with a weak D call TRBD2 (6 bases). The sample taken for sequencing was PBMCs. This CDR3 is CASSLSRGAYATQYF. DNA for the CDR3: TGTGCCAGCAGCTTATCGCGGGGAGCTTACGCCACGCAGTATTTT.